The rows below give T cell receptor beta chains drawn from one sample of a study of blood T cell repertoires in COVID-19. Only in-frame clones appear in the TCRdb table, and some are missing; sequencing was by immunoSEQ multiplex PCR. Of over 50,000 clones in the sample, about 90% were seen once. The material sequenced was peripheral blood. These receptors all stem from a human donor in a cohort sampled during active COVID-19. CDR3s leave out the opening cysteine and the closing phenylalanine or tryptophan. The order of the fields is J gene, V gene, CDR3 protein.

TRBJ2-1	TRBV6-5	ASSTLGGYNEQF
TRBJ2-7	TRBV12-3/TRBV12-4	ASRLAGAYEQY
TRBJ1-3	TRBV10-3	AISESEFMISGNTIY
TRBJ2-1	TRBV24-1	ATSDKAALYNEQF
TRBJ1-2	TRBV30	AFRGTGITSAYGYT
TRBJ2-7	TRBV3-1/TRBV3-2	ASSPRNSGMGEQY
TRBJ2-1	TRBV4-3	ASSQDPGLAGAYNEQF
TRBJ2-3	TRBV11-2	ASSPGGRATDTQY
TRBJ1-3	TRBV6-5	ASSYRGASGNTIY
TRBJ2-4	TRBV7-2	ASSRKVAGDIAKNIQY
TRBJ1-5	TRBV28	ATLLSSNQPQH
TRBJ2-7	TRBV19	ASSPSAGLGYEQY
TRBJ1-5	TRBV6-5	ASSTDSNQPQH
TRBJ2-3	TRBV4-2	ASSQDRTAERTQY
TRBJ2-6	TRBV5-1	ASSFTGAGANVLT
TRBJ2-7	TRBV7-2	AAGFEGEQY
TRBJ2-1	TRBV7-7	ASSLTSGAYNEQF
TRBJ2-7	TRBV18	ASSPTGTEGREQY
TRBJ2-1	TRBV13	ASSSLGPGQGEREQF
TRBJ1-4	TRBV28	ASSLGGWVKLF
TRBJ1-4	TRBV4-1	ASSHGDRVGEKLF
TRBJ1-1	TRBV28	ASSPQGAEAF
TRBJ2-7	TRBV5-1	ASSDTHSSYEQY
TRBJ1-5	TRBV24-1	ATSLDRGGLYSNQPQH
TRBJ1-1	TRBV28	ASSFYRVEAF
TRBJ2-3	TRBV5-1	ASSFGTRTDTQY
TRBJ1-6	TRBV11-3	ASSLGLQGMPPLH